The 28 T cell receptor beta chains below were found in one sample sequenced in a study of PD-L1 blockade in urothelial cancer. The sample's time point: peripheral blood 6 weeks after treatment start. Generated by immunoSEQ multiplex PCR, the TCRdb table keeps only in-frame clones and is missing some. The repertoire holds about 120,000 clones, with approximately 90% as singletons. Source: PBMCs, taken around atezolizumab (anti-PD-L1) treatment. The receptors come from a man aged 55 to 70 with urothelial cancer.

V and J are TRBV6-6 and TRBJ2-5; 13 bases line up with TRBD2. Germline trimming cut 2 bases from V and 1 base from J; bases unmatched to any gene: 1. The CDR3 is made up of 16 amino acids. Germline lookup yields CDR1 MNHNY and CDR2 SVGAGI (reference sequence). The CDR3 sequence is CASSYRTSGSQETQYF. CDR3 bases: TGTGCCAGCAGTTACCGGACTAGCGGGAGCCAAGAGACCCAGTACTTC.

The chain has TRBV7-2 and TRBJ1-2; 10 positions match TRBD1. The CDR3 sequence is 15 residues long. Per the germline V gene, CDR1 is SGHTA and CDR2 is FQGNSA. The ends lost 4 bases at V and 4 bases at J; junction bases unmatched: 6. This CDR3 reads CASSSGQGGIYGYTF. DNA of the CDR3: TGTGCCAGCAGCTCAGGACAGGGGGGAATCTATGGCTACACCTTC.

The J gene is TRBJ1-1, the V gene TRBV2; D gene unclear. Per the germline V gene, CDR1 is SNHLY and CDR2 is FYNNEI. The CDR3 has 15 amino acids. The V end lost 7 bases, the J end lost 3 bases, and 18 bases lay between the germline ends. The CDR3 DNA follows: TGTGCCAGCATATCCAGCGACGCCGGGGACACTGAAGCTTTCTTT. It yields the protein CASISSDAGDTEAFF.

This chain uses TRBV6-6 with TRBJ2-1, with D maybe TRBD2 (6 bases). V lost 2 bases and J lost 7, with 9 bases in between. The CDR3 extends over 13 amino acids. The germline V gene encodes CDR1 MNHNY and CDR2 SVGAGI (reference sequence). DNA for the CDR3: TGTGCCAGCAGTTACACTGGGGGGAATGAGCAGTTCTTC. Translating it yields CASSYTGGNEQFF.

The chain employs TRBV6-1 and TRBJ2-2, with D hard to call. This CDR3 contains 15 residues. Trimming removed 5 bases at V and 6 bases at J, with 16 bases between. Germline CDR1 reads MNHNS; CDR2 reads SASEGT. This CDR3 reads CASSPLRGSSGELFF. The CDR3 DNA reads as TGTGCCAGCAGTCCCCTGAGAGGATCCTCCGGGGAGCTGTTTTTT.

CDR3 in amino acids: CASSPGPGDSPLHF. As DNA, the CDR3 is TGTGCCAGCAGCCCAGGACCGGGGGATTCACCCCTCCACTTT. The rearrangement joins TRBV7-9 to TRBJ1-6; D perhaps matches TRBD1 (5 bases). This CDR3 has 14 residues. V gave up 5 bases and J gave up 8 bases, with 13 bases separating them. From germline, CDR1 is SEHNR and CDR2 FQNEAQ (reference sequence).

The CDR3 is CASSLTGSQPQHF. Here the CDR3 DNA reads TGTGCCAGCAGTTTGACAGGGTCTCAGCCCCAGCATTTT. The genes are TRBV27 and TRBJ1-5, with TRBD1 identical over 7 bases. The germline gives CDR1 MNHEY, CDR2 SMNVEV (reference sequence). J lost 6 bases, V lost 3 bases, and 2 bases had no gene match. The CDR3 covers 13 residues.

This chain joins TRBV7-9 and TRBJ1-4; a weak D match, TRBD1 (5 bases). CDR3 size: 14 residues. Germline CDR1 and CDR2: SEHNR and FQNEAQ (reference sequence). The V end was cut by 1 base, the J end by 7 bases, with 10 bases between. CDR3 DNA: TGTGCCAGCAGCTTAGACAGTAGGGGTGAAAAACTGTTTTTT. Translating it yields CASSLDSRGEKLFF.

The rearrangement joins TRBV5-4 to TRBJ2-1, with 12 bases lining up with TRBD2. The V segment lost 3 bases and the J segment 8 bases; nucleotides outside the gene matches: 9. This CDR3 spans 16 amino acids. Germline V lookup: CDR1 SGHNT, CDR2 YYREEE (reference sequence). For the CDR3, the DNA is TGTGCCAGCAGCTCAATGGCTAGCGGGAGGGCCGATGAGCAGTTCTTC. This sequence encodes CASSSMASGRADEQFF.

The V and J genes are TRBV11-2 and TRBJ1-1; 8 nucleotides agree with TRBD1. The CDR3 has 14 residues. J lost 2 bases, V lost 3 bases, and 2 bases had no gene match. Germline V gene data show CDR1 as SGHAT and CDR2 as FQNNGV. The CDR3: CASSLDRVNTEAFF. The CDR3 DNA reads as TGTGCCAGCAGCTTGGACAGGGTAAACACTGAAGCTTTCTTT.

The rearrangement uses TRBV6-1 and TRBJ2-3; 8 nucleotides agree with TRBD2. The trim removed 2 bases at V and 4 bases at J, leaving 5 bases unmatched. Germline assignment: CDR1 MNHNS and CDR2 SASEGT. The CDR3 is 15 amino acids. Written as DNA, the CDR3 is TGTGCCAGCAGTGAAAATGGACTAGCAGCAGATACGCAGTATTTT. Its protein is CASSENGLAADTQYF.

To note about this clone: Within the sample, other DNA sequences also encode this same CDR3. This chain connects TRBV7-2 to TRBJ2-7, with D perhaps TRBD1 (6 bases). Germline loops: CDR1 SGHTA, CDR2 FQGNSA. V was trimmed by 5 bases and J by 1 base, leaving 12 bases between them. This CDR3 has 14 amino acids. The CDR3 region is CASSTTGTSYEQYF. DNA for the CDR3: TGTGCCAGCAGCACCACCGGGACATCCTACGAGCAGTACTTC.

The chain joins TRBV18 to TRBJ1-5, with D hard to call. Between the trimmed V and J ends, which lost 3 bases and 5 bases, there was a span of 11 bases. The germline V gene has CDR1 KGHSH and CDR2 LQKENI. The CDR3 sequence is 14 residues long. The CDR3 coding sequence is TGTGCCAGCTCACCGGGCAGGCGAGATCAGCCCCAGCATTTT. It encodes CASSPGRRDQPQHF.

The V call is TRBV29-1, the J call TRBJ1-1; 9 bases fit TRBD1. Germline CDR1 reads SQVTM; CDR2 reads ANQGSEA. The ends lost 5 bases at V and 6 bases at J; junction bases unmatched: 7. The CDR3 consists of 13 residues. CDR3 protein: CSVLYRGLAEAFF. CDR3 bases: TGCAGCGTTCTTTACAGGGGGCTAGCTGAAGCTTTCTTT.

This chain connects TRBV6-5 to TRBJ1-4, with D uncertain. In germline, CDR1 is MNHEY, CDR2 SVGAGI. Trimming removed 5 bases at V and 0 bases at J, with 10 bases between. The CDR3 sequence is 15 residues long. CDR3: CASSVSGTTNEKLFF. The CDR3 region has the DNA TGTGCCAGCAGTGTATCAGGAACAACTAATGAAAAACTGTTTTTT.

The gene calls are TRBV2 and TRBJ2-3; the D gene is possibly TRBD2 (5 bases). The CDR3 is made up of 16 amino acids. The V gene lost 3 bases and the J gene lost 4 bases, with 17 bases spanning the gap. Per germline, CDR1 SNHLY and CDR2 FYNNEI. This chain's CDR3 is CASSERAFSPPDTQYF. CDR3 DNA: TGTGCCAGCAGTGAGCGGGCTTTTAGCCCCCCAGATACGCAGTATTTT.

This rearrangement joins TRBV7-2 to TRBJ1-2; 7 bases agree with TRBD1. V was clipped by 6 bases and J by 8 bases; unmatched bases: 15. The CDR3 spans 15 residues. The germline V gene encodes CDR1 SGHTA and CDR2 FQGNSA. The CDR3 DNA follows: TGTGCCAGCAGAGAACAGGGGCGCGTCTATGTCGGCTACACCTTC. Its translation: CASREQGRVYVGYTF.

CDR3 loop: CASSRQGVNQPQHF. As DNA, the CDR3 is TGCGCCAGCAGTAGACAGGGAGTGAATCAGCCCCAGCATTTT. The chain couples TRBV4-1 to TRBJ1-5; 7 nucleotides align to TRBD1. The germline V gene has CDR1 MGHRA and CDR2 YSYEKL. The CDR3 is 14 amino acids. After removal of 6 bases from V and 4 bases from J, the junction contained 6 bases not matched to a gene.

The gene calls are TRBV28 and TRBJ2-7; perhaps TRBD1 as D (6 bases). Trimming stripped 3 bases from V and 6 bases from J, with 15 bases between. There are 14 residues in the CDR3. CDR1 is MDHEN, CDR2 SYDVKM, per germline. Here the CDR3 reads CASSLSGDNLEQYF. The DNA of the CDR3 is TGTGCCAGCAGTTTGTCCGGGGACAACCTCGAGCAGTACTTC.

CDR3 DNA sequence: TGTGCCAGTAGCACGGGGAGGACTGAAGCTTTCTTT. Its translation: CASSTGRTEAFF. The rearrangement uses TRBV19 and TRBJ1-1; D remains unclear. Germline CDR1 reads LNHDA; CDR2 reads SQIVND (reference sequence). V was pared by 6 bases and J by 5 bases, with 10 bases between. The CDR3 consists of 12 residues.

This clone was picked up one time. The chain carries TRBV9 and TRBJ2-3; 13 nucleotides match TRBD2. Germline trimming cut 3 bases from V and 1 base from J; bases unmatched to any gene: 5. Germline lookup yields CDR1 SGDLS and CDR2 YYNGEE. The CDR3 has 17 amino acids. CDR3 loop: CASSGTSGSVGTDTQYF. The CDR3 DNA is TGTGCCAGCAGCGGGACTAGCGGGAGTGTAGGCACAGATACGCAGTATTTT.

This chain uses TRBV7-8 with TRBJ2-5, with TRBD2 matching over 12 bases. Germline CDR1 is SGHVS and CDR2 is FQNEAQ. The V and J ends lost 5 bases and 5 bases, in that order; junction bases with no gene match: 6. The CDR3 is 15 residues long. CDR3 bases: TGTGCCAGCAGCCCGAGACTAGCGGGGGAGGAGACCCAGTACTTC. Its protein product is CASSPRLAGEETQYF. Filled out from reference TRBV7-8 and TRBJ2-5, the complete variable domain reads GAGVSQSPRYKVAKRGQDVALRCDPISGHVSLFWYQQALGQGPEFLTYFQNEAQLDKSGLPSDRFFAERPEGSVSTLKIQRTQQEDSAVYLCASSPRLAGEETQYFGPGTRLLVL.

The chain combines TRBV6-6 with TRBJ1-2; TRBD1 is a possible D gene (5 bases). Germline-derived CDR1 and CDR2 are MNHNY and SVGAGI (reference sequence). The CDR3 covers 15 residues. V was pared by 6 bases and J by 8 bases, with 22 bases between. The CDR3, as DNA: TGTGCCAGCAGCACCCCGGCGACAGCCTTTCAGGGCTACACCTTC. It specifies CASSTPATAFQGYTF.

The genes are TRBV7-2 and TRBJ1-5; 7 nucleotides agree with TRBD1. CDR3 length: 14 residues. V lost 1 base to trimming and J lost 6 bases; unmatched junction nucleotides: 3. CDR1 is SGHTA, CDR2 FQGNSA, per germline. DNA of the CDR3: TGTGCCAGCAGCTTAGGCGCAGGGGGTCAGCCCCAGCATTTT. Its protein product is CASSLGAGGQPQHF. The full variable domain, in which reference TRBV7-2 and TRBJ1-5 provide the parts outside the CDR3, is GAGVSQSPSNKVTEKGKDVELRCDPISGHTALYWYRQSLGQGLEFLIYFQGNSAPDKSGLPSDRFSAERTGGSVSTLTIQRTQQEDSAVYLCASSLGAGGQPQHFGDGTRLSIL.

V gene TRBV27 combines with J gene TRBJ1-1; D possibly corresponds to TRBD1 (6 bases). The CDR3 spans 14 residues. V lost 5 bases and J 0 bases, leaving 10 bases between the germline ends. The V gene's germline CDR1 is MNHEY and CDR2 SMNVEV (reference sequence). The CDR3 nucleotides are TGTGCCAGCAGTATACAGGGCATGAACACTGAAGCTTTCTTT. Its translation is CASSIQGMNTEAFF.

The J gene is TRBJ1-1, the V gene TRBV5-1; 10 nucleotides align to TRBD1. Looked up from germline, CDR1 is SGHRS and CDR2 is YFSETQ. CDR3 length equals 15 residues. V shed 3 bases, J shed 6 bases, and the junction held 8 bases outside the gene matches. The DNA of the CDR3 is TGCGCCAGCAGCTCGGGACAGGGGAAAGCGGCTGAAGCTTTCTTT. Protein sequence: CASSSGQGKAAEAFF. Full variable domain (outside the CDR3, taken from reference TRBV5-1 and TRBJ1-1): KAGVTQTPRYLIKTRGQQVTLSCSPISGHRSVSWYQQTPGQGLQFLFEYFSETQRNKGNFPGRFSGRQFSNSRSEMNVSTLELGDSALYLCASSSGQGKAAEAFFGQGTRLTVV.

The chain combines TRBV5-4 with TRBJ2-2; possibly TRBD2 for D (6 bases). This CDR3 comprises 15 residues. CDR1 SGHNT and CDR2 YYREEE come from the germline V gene (reference sequence). V lost 3 bases and J lost 6, with 15 bases in between. This CDR3 reads CASSWVAEGPGELFF. The CDR3 DNA is TGTGCCAGCAGCTGGGTAGCGGAGGGGCCCGGGGAGCTGTTTTTT. Together with reference TRBV5-4 and TRBJ2-2, the CDR3 gives the full variable domain: ETGVTQSPTHLIKTRGQQVTLRCSSQSGHNTVSWYQQALGQGPQFIFQYYREEENGRGNFPPRFSGLQFPNYSSELNVNALELDDSALYLCASSWVAEGPGELFFGEGSRLTVL.

The chain couples TRBV10-2 to TRBJ2-2; 12 bases are a match to TRBD2. The CDR3 sequence is 17 residues long. V dropped 5 bases and J dropped 2; count of bases not matched to a gene: 6. Germline-derived CDR1 and CDR2 are WSHSY and SAAADI. This CDR3 is CASSPTLAGGNTGELFF. CDR3 in DNA: TGCGCCAGCAGTCCTACACTAGCGGGAGGTAACACCGGGGAGCTGTTTTTT.